This entry is about one T cell receptor beta chain. The target antigen is unknown. The junction had 11 bases not matched to a gene; V was cut back by 1 base and J by 0 bases. Germline CDR1 reads SEHNR; CDR2 reads FQNEAQ (reference sequence). The CDR3 length is 19 residues. This entry comes from a study of memory CD4+ T cells and cytomegalovirus serostatus. For the study at large: Healthy Belgian adult donors included about nine CMV-positive and fewer than 25 CMV-negative people.

The sort gate was single viable CD3+CD4+CD8-CD45RO+ cells for memory CD4+ T cells. Serostatus was set by detecting CMV pp150, pp28, p38, p52 IgG. CD4+ T cells were isolated by positive magnetic selection. Measured with immunoSEQ multiplex PCR; TCRdb has only the in-frame clones, and not every one. The data hold 70,000 to 90,000 clones, with roughly 78% observed a single time. Study-level points and caveats: About two fifths of the roughly 150 known CMV-associated TCRbeta sequences appeared in CD4+ memory.

V gene TRBV7-9 combines with J gene TRBJ2-4; 8 positions match TRBD1. Sequenced: memory CD4+ T cells from blood. This sequence was found in an adult in good health and CMV-seropositive. CDR3 loop: CASSLGARGLLLAKNIQYF. The CDR3 DNA reads TGTGCCAGCAGCTTAGGTGCCAGGGGGCTTCTTCTAGCCAAAAACATTCAGTACTTC.